These 30 T cell receptor beta chains were sequenced from one sample in a study of regulatory T cells in long-lasting Graves disease (dated by TCRdb to the early 2020s). Libraries were made using multiplex PCR. The sequencing machine was an Illumina HiSeq 4000. iRepertoire HTBI primers and Arm-PCR amplification of CDR3 regions were used to construct TCR beta libraries. Through fastp at Q25 and MiXCR, TCRdb rebuilt clones from the public reads, retaining in-frame beta chains. Records with the same CDR3 protein are collapsed into one entry carrying the most frequent genes and DNA. The sample table shows about 310,000 distinct CDR3 sequences, and 15% to 20% are seen once. About 40% of the sample is held by the ten biggest clonotypes. The sample's time point label, in plain terms: newly diagnosed GD, antithyroid drugs for less than 3 months. For both TCR sequencing and RNA sequencing, RNA was extracted from PBMCs using TRIzol.

Material: peripheral blood mononuclear cells (PBMCs), obtained at new diagnosis, from a patient treated with antithyroid drugs. These receptor sequences come from a female donor with Graves disease.

This clonotype was detected many times. The chain combines TRBV7-9 with TRBJ1-2, with TRBD1 matching over 10 bases. The germline V gene encodes CDR1 SEHNR and CDR2 FQNEAQ (reference sequence). The length of the CDR3 is 15 residues. V dropped 5 bases and J dropped 2; count of bases not matched to a gene: 5. The CDR3 coding sequence is TGTGCCAGCAGCCCCCCGGGACAGGGGAACTATGGCTACACCTTC. Amino acid sequence: CASSPPGQGNYGYTF. The complete variable domain, with remaining parts taken from reference TRBV7-9 and TRBJ1-2, reads DTGVSQNPRHKITKRGQNVTFRCDPISEHNRLYWYRQTLGQGPEFLTYFQNEAQLEKSRLLSDRFSAERPKGSFSTLEIQRTEQGDSAMYLCASSPPGQGNYGYTFGSGTRLTVV.

The chain employs TRBV5-5 and TRBJ1-2; 9 nucleotides line up with TRBD1. Losses at the gene ends were 1 base for V and 7 bases for J; bases not matched to a gene: 5. The CDR3 has 14 residues. The germline V gene encodes CDR1 SGHKS and CDR2 YYEKEE (reference sequence). CDR3 sequence reads: CASSLTGQGAGYTF. CDR3 DNA sequence: TGTGCCAGCAGCTTGACGGGACAGGGCGCTGGCTACACCTTC. The full variable domain, its missing parts supplied by reference TRBV5-5 and TRBJ1-2, is DAGVTQSPTHLIKTRGQQVTLRCSPISGHKSVSWYQQVLGQGPQFIFQYYEKEERGRGNFPDRFSARQFPNYSSELNVNALLLGDSALYLCASSLTGQGAGYTFGSGTRLTVV.

This clonotype was counted only a few times. The junction and the germline gene differ at one end; a read error may be behind it. V gene TRBV5-1 combines with J gene TRBJ2-5; no clear D gene. The CDR3 loop spans 12 amino acids. CDR1 and CDR2 (germline): SGHRS, YFSETQ. This CDR3 reads CASSSYQETQYF. In nucleotides, the CDR3 is TGCGCCAGCAGCTCTTACCAAGAGACCCAGTACTTT.

This clonotype was seen many times. The CDR3 sequence: CASSEPRGLGEKLFF. DNA for the CDR3: TGTGCCAGCAGTGAACCCAGGGGGCTCGGGGAAAAACTGTTTTTT. This chain uses TRBV25-1 with TRBJ1-4; 8 nucleotides line up with TRBD1. Germline CDR1 MGHDK, CDR2 SYGVNS. The CDR3 length is 15 residues. With V trimmed by 2 bases and J by 8 bases, 7 bases remained unmatched.

This clonotype was detected ten times or more. The CDR3 sequence is CASSESLGVEAGELFF. The CDR3, as DNA: TGTGCCAGCAGTGAAAGTCTGGGTGTCGAGGCCGGGGAGCTGTTTTTT. This rearrangement joins TRBV2 to TRBJ2-2; D unresolved. V lost 2 bases and J 6 bases, leaving 16 bases between the germline ends. CDR1 SNHLY and CDR2 FYNNEI come from the germline V gene. CDR3 size: 16 residues.

This chain connects TRBV7-2 to TRBJ2-7, with TRBD1 matching over 8 bases. The V and J ends lost 2 bases and 3 bases, in that order; junction bases with no gene match: 6. This CDR3 contains 15 residues. In germline, CDR1 is SGHTA, CDR2 FQGNSA. The CDR3 nucleotides are TGTGCCAGCAGCTTATTTGGACAGGGTAACTACGAGCAGTACTTC. Protein sequence: CASSLFGQGNYEQYF.

This clonotype has a count of ten or more. The rearrangement links TRBV20-1 to TRBJ1-2; 9 bases match TRBD1. J lost 2 bases, V lost 5 bases, and 15 bases had no gene match. Germline lookup yields CDR1 DFQATT and CDR2 SNEGSKA (reference sequence). The CDR3 runs to 17 residues. The CDR3, as DNA: TGCAGTGCTGGACGAAAGGGCCAGGGACAGGGAAACTATGGCTACACCTTC. Amino acid sequence: CSAGRKGQGQGNYGYTF.

This clonotype was recorded once. This clone may be a read error of a much larger clone one base away. This chain connects TRBV20-1 to TRBJ2-6; no definite D call. V was trimmed by 6 bases and J by 2 bases, leaving 5 bases between them. The CDR3 sequence is 12 residues long. CDR1 and CDR2 from the germline V gene are DFQATT and SNEGSKA (reference sequence). CDR3 in DNA: TGCAGTGCGAGCCCTGGGGCCAACGTCCTGACTTTC. Protein sequence: CSASPGANVLTF.

This clonotype was found many times. This chain uses TRBV30 with TRBJ1-5; 7 nucleotides match TRBD1. V lost 2 bases and J lost 9; bases outside the gene matches: 7. The CDR3 covers 13 residues. Germline V gene sequence: CDR1 GTSNPN, CDR2 SVGIG (reference sequence). DNA of the CDR3: TGTGCCTGGAGTCCAGGGGGGGGATGGCCCCAGCATTTT. Amino acids: CAWSPGGGWPQHF. The full variable domain, with the rest looked up from reference TRBV30 and TRBJ1-5, is SQTIHQWPATLVQPVGSPLSLECTVEGTSNPNLYWYRQAAGRGLQLLFYSVGIGQISSEVPQNLSASRPQDRQFILSSKKLLLSDSGFYLCAWSPGGGWPQHFGDGTRLSIL.

A note on this clonotype: A much larger clone differs by one base, so this may be a read error. The chain combines TRBV6-2 or TRBV6-3 with TRBJ1-1; D unresolved. Germline loops: CDR1 MNHEY, CDR2 SVGEGT. The V end was cut by 5 bases, the J end by 4 bases, with 11 bases between. The CDR3 length is 13 residues. This CDR3 reads CASSLNQSTEAFF. The DNA for the CDR3 is TGTGCCAGCAGTCTCAACCAGAGCACTGAAGCTTTCTTT.

This clonotype came up many times. The chain carries TRBV12-3 or TRBV12-4 and TRBJ2-7; the match to TRBD1 covers 8 bases. With 3 bases clipped from V and 3 bases from J, the junction kept 4 bases outside the gene matches. This CDR3 region has 14 residues. As DNA, the CDR3 is TGTGCCAGCAGTTTTGGACAGGGTTTCTACGAGCAGTACTTC. As protein: CASSFGQGFYEQYF.

This clonotype came up many times. The V call is TRBV5-4, the J call TRBJ1-2; no definite D call. Germline CDR1 is SGHNT and CDR2 is YYREEE (reference sequence). V gave up 0 bases and J gave up 4 bases, with 13 bases separating them. The CDR3 runs 15 residues. The CDR3 region is CASSLVIRGSYGYTF. The CDR3 bases are TGTGCCAGCAGCTTGGTCATTCGGGGATCCTATGGCTACACCTTC.

This clonotype was counted ten times or more. CDR3 coding DNA: TGTGCCAGTAGCAGTGGGACCGGGACTAGCGGGAGAGATGAGCAGTTCTTC. Translated: CASSSGTGTSGRDEQFF. This sequence joins TRBV19 and TRBJ2-1, with 14 bases that match TRBD2. The CDR3 covers 17 residues. Trimming took 6 bases from V and 8 from J; bases not matched to a gene: 12. The V gene's germline CDR1 is LNHDA and CDR2 SQIVND (reference sequence). The variable domain in full, with the rest retrieved from reference TRBV19 and TRBJ2-1, is DGGITQSPKYLFRKEGQNVTLSCEQNLNHDAMYWYRQDPGQGLRLIYYSQIVNDFQKGDIAEGYSVSREKKESFPLTVTSAQKNPTAFYLCASSSGTGTSGRDEQFFGPGTRLTVL.

This clonotype was counted between two and nine times. V and J are TRBV28 and TRBJ2-7; TRBD2 matches at 8 bases. The CDR3 extends over 16 amino acids. V was clipped by 5 bases and J by 2 bases; unmatched bases: 11. Germline V gives CDR1 MDHEN, CDR2 SYDVKM. The CDR3 loop reads CASSTSGLAGPYEQYF. Written as DNA, the CDR3 is TGTGCCAGCAGTACATCTGGACTAGCCGGCCCCTACGAGCAGTACTTC. Filled out from reference TRBV28 and TRBJ2-7, the complete variable domain reads DVKVTQSSRYLVKRTGEKVFLECVQDMDHENMFWYRQDPGLGLRLIYFSYDVKMKEKGDIPEGYSVSREKKERFSLILESASTNQTSMYLCASSTSGLAGPYEQYFGPGTRLTVT.

Only a few counts were recorded for this clonotype. The chain uses TRBV6-1 and TRBJ1-2; 8 bases fit TRBD1. This CDR3 is 13 amino acids long. The V gene's germline CDR1 is MNHNS and CDR2 SASEGT. J was trimmed by 8 bases and V by 6 bases; bases with no gene match: 8. The DNA for the CDR3 is TGTGCCAGCAGACTGACAGGGGAGGACGGCTACACCTTC. This encodes CASRLTGEDGYTF.

The sample holds many counts of this clonotype. This chain links TRBV2 with TRBJ2-7; maybe TRBD1 (6 bases). The CDR3 loop spans 13 amino acids. The germline CDR1 and CDR2 sequences are SNHLY and FYNNEI. Between the trimmed V and J ends, which lost 10 bases and 2 bases, there was a span of 15 bases. The CDR3 bases are TGTGCCACCAACCGGGACACCGCCTACGAGCAGTACTTC. It codes for CATNRDTAYEQYF.

This chain links TRBV19 with TRBJ2-3; 7 bases match TRBD1. The V gene end was trimmed by 4 bases and the J gene end by 8 bases; junction bases not matched to a gene: 12. The length of the CDR3 is 15 residues. CDR1 LNHDA and CDR2 SQIVND come from the germline V gene (reference sequence). As DNA, the CDR3 is TGTGCCAGTAGTACCGCGACAGGGAAGGGAAGTACGCAGTATTTT. Protein sequence: CASSTATGKGSTQYF.

There are many counts of this clonotype. V is TRBV28 and J is TRBJ2-5; D might be TRBD2 (5 bases). Germline CDR1 reads MDHEN; CDR2 reads SYDVKM. The CDR3 spans 15 residues. Trimming removed 3 bases from V and 1 base from J, with 12 bases in between. This CDR3 is CASSFLAGSQETQYF. CDR3 nucleotide sequence: TGTGCCAGCAGTTTCCTGGCGGGTTCCCAAGAGACCCAGTACTTC.

This clonotype was found many times. The rearrangement links TRBV11-2 to TRBJ2-7; D might be TRBD2 (6 bases). Looked up from germline, CDR1 is SGHAT and CDR2 is FQNNGV. Trimming took 5 bases from V and 6 from J, leaving 14 bases between them. The CDR3 sequence is 13 residues long. CDR3 sequence (DNA): TGTGCCAGCAGCGTTCCGGACGGGAGCGAGCAGTACTTC. This gives the protein CASSVPDGSEQYF.

This clonotype was recorded at least ten times. V and J are TRBV12-3 or TRBV12-4 and TRBJ1-5, with TRBD1 matching 7 bases. CDR3 length: 14 residues. The V gene end was trimmed by 6 bases and the J gene end by 5 bases; junction bases not matched to a gene: 7. The CDR3 region is CASSRGGGYQPQHF. In nucleotides, the CDR3 is TGTGCCAGCAGCCGCGGAGGGGGCTATCAGCCCCAGCATTTT.

This clonotype occurred many times. This chain uses TRBV13 with TRBJ2-3, with D tentatively TRBD1 (5 bases). CDR1 and CDR2 (germline): PRHDT, FYEKMQ (reference sequence). Trimming removed 1 base at V and 2 bases at J, with 10 bases between. The length of the CDR3 is 15 residues. CDR3 residues: CASSLDQGPTDTQYF. The CDR3 DNA reads as TGTGCCAGCAGCTTAGATCAGGGCCCCACAGATACGCAGTATTTT.

This sequence joins TRBV20-1 and TRBJ1-5, with 8 positions matching TRBD1. Germline trimming cut 1 base from V and 9 bases from J; bases unmatched to any gene: 8. Germline V lookup: CDR1 DFQATT, CDR2 SNEGSKA (reference sequence). The length of the CDR3 is 14 residues. The CDR3 reads CSARGTGYYLPQHF. DNA of the CDR3: TGCAGTGCTAGAGGGACAGGGTATTACCTGCCCCAGCATTTT.

V and J are TRBV11-3 and TRBJ2-3; D might be TRBD1 (5 bases). The tail of the sequence fits TRBJ2-7 better, so the J call may be wrong. CDR3 length: 16 residues. In germline, CDR1 is SGHNT, CDR2 YENEEA. The CDR3 region has the DNA TGTGCCAGCAGCTTAGATGGCAGGGCGTTTGGCTACGAGCAGTACTTC. It encodes CASSLDGRAFGYEQYF.

This clonotype was counted many times. The rearrangement uses TRBV6-2 or TRBV6-3 and TRBJ2-5; TRBD1 agrees at 9 bases. This CDR3 spans 16 amino acids. Unmatched junction bases numbered 12, after V lost 6 bases and J lost 4 bases. Germline loops: CDR1 MNHEY, CDR2 SVGEGT. CDR3 nucleotide sequence: TGTGCCAGCAGAAAGACAGGGGGATGGGGGGTAGAGACCCAGTACTTC. Translating it yields CASRKTGGWGVETQYF.

This clonotype was seen repeatedly, ten times or more. The chain joins TRBV3-1 to TRBJ2-7; 8 positions agree with TRBD2. The ends lost 0 bases at V and 4 bases at J; junction bases unmatched: 5. Per the germline V gene, CDR1 is LGHDT and CDR2 is YNNKEL (reference sequence). This CDR3 spans 15 amino acids. CDR3 bases: TGTGCCAGCAGCCAAGAAGTCAGCGGGAGTTACGAGCAGTACTTC. Translation gives CASSQEVSGSYEQYF.

In this sample, this clonotype turned up many times. Sequence at one end of the junction differs from germline and may be a read error. The rearrangement links TRBV6-5 to TRBJ2-7, with D unclear. The CDR3 runs to 14 residues. Per germline, CDR1 MNHEY and CDR2 SVGAGI. The CDR3 protein is CASSYIGSAYEQYF. The CDR3 DNA sequence: TGTGCCAGTAGTTACATCGGGTCTGCCTACGAGCAGTACTTC.

Of note for this clonotype: A far larger clone is just one base off, so this is likely a read error. The chain employs TRBV7-9 and TRBJ2-1; D is possibly TRBD2 (5 bases). Germline assignment: CDR1 SEHNR and CDR2 FQNEAQ (reference sequence). Trimming left V 6 bases short and J 3 bases short, with 15 bases between. This CDR3 contains 15 residues. The CDR3 region has the DNA TGTGCCAGCAGTTCTTGGTGGGAGAGCTACAATGAGCAGTTCTTC. Protein: CASSSWWESYNEQFF.

The V and J genes are TRBV11-2 and TRBJ2-7; D could derive from TRBD1 or TRBD2 (5 bases each). The germline V gene has CDR1 SGHAT and CDR2 FQNNGV. The V end was cut by 1 base, the J end by 0 bases, with 13 bases between. The CDR3 sequence is 16 residues long. The CDR3 coding sequence is TGTGCCAGCAGCTTAGCTATTCGGGGCGGCTCCTACGAGCAGTACTTC. It translates to CASSLAIRGGSYEQYF.

The table lists this clonotype with many counts. This rearrangement joins TRBV12-3 or TRBV12-4 to TRBJ2-7; 7 bases agree with TRBD2. The V gene end was trimmed by 3 bases and the J gene end by 2 bases; junction bases not matched to a gene: 10. CDR3 length: 16 residues. For the CDR3, the DNA is TGTGCCAGCAGTTTGGGGGGGGAGGGAGGCCCCTACGAGCAGTACTTC. It codes for CASSLGGEGGPYEQYF.

This clonotype was counted many times. The chain recombines TRBV19 with TRBJ1-3, with no clear D. The V and J ends lost 0 bases and 0 bases respectively, with 3 bases between them. CDR1 is LNHDA and CDR2 is SQIVND in the germline V gene (reference sequence). The CDR3 loop spans 14 amino acids. The CDR3 spells CASSIDSSGNTIYF. The CDR3, as DNA: TGTGCCAGTAGTATAGACAGCTCTGGAAACACCATATATTTT.